The 26 T cell receptor beta chains reported below all come from one sample, sequenced in a study of blood T cells in healthy people across ages. A second PCR of roughly 6 to 12 cycles used a sample-barcoded 5' primer and a J-beta primer mix. TCRdb recomputed calls from the 5' RACE reads with MiXCR, one row per CDR3 protein. Among 1,800,000 or so distinct CDR3 sequences listed, 35% to 50% were seen once. Sequenced material: blood. The receptors originated from a human donor in good health.

The chain has TRBV28 and TRBJ2-1; D not certain. CDR3 size: 16 residues. The V end lost 3 bases, the J end lost 3 bases, and 15 bases lay between the germline ends. Germline V gene sequence: CDR1 MDHEN, CDR2 SYDVKM. The CDR3 region is CASSFLDPAGYNEQFF. The CDR3 DNA sequence: TGTGCCAGCAGTTTTCTTGATCCCGCCGGCTACAATGAGCAGTTCTTC.

This clonotype was observed a few times. In DNA, the CDR3 is TGTGCCAGCAGTTCGATCGGGGGGGCGGACAATGAGCAGTTCTTC. Translating gives CASSSIGGADNEQFF. The V call is TRBV28, the J call TRBJ2-1, with 8 bases matching TRBD2. The germline CDR1 and CDR2 sequences are MDHEN and SYDVKM. The V and J ends lost 4 bases and 5 bases, in that order; junction bases with no gene match: 7. The CDR3 spans 15 residues.

The J gene is TRBJ2-5, the V gene TRBV10-3; 7 bases are shared with TRBD1. Trimming cost V 4 bases and J 5 bases; bases outside gene matches: 7. Germline CDR1 reads ENHRY; CDR2 reads SYGVKD. The CDR3 is made up of 14 amino acids. The CDR3 region has the DNA TGTGCCATCAGTGTGTACAGGGGTTGGGAGACCCAGTACTTC. Protein product: CAISVYRGWETQYF.

This clonotype was observed a handful of times. This rearrangement joins TRBV9 to TRBJ2-1; D gene ambiguous. CDR1 is SGDLS, CDR2 YYNGEE, per germline. CDR3 size: 14 residues. Trimming removed 0 bases from V and 9 bases from J, with 13 bases in between. This CDR3 reads CASSVEVYRVEQFF. CDR3 nucleotide sequence: TGTGCCAGCAGCGTAGAGGTCTACCGGGTTGAGCAGTTCTTC.

This rearrangement joins TRBV20-1 to TRBJ2-3, with 11 bases identical to TRBD1. This CDR3 is built from 14 residues. The ends lost 5 bases at V and 4 bases at J; junction bases unmatched: 5. Germline CDR1 reads DFQATT; CDR2 reads SNEGSKA (reference sequence). CDR3 sequence: CSAVPGQGADTQYF. CDR3 coding DNA: TGCAGTGCTGTTCCGGGACAGGGGGCAGATACGCAGTATTTT.

As for this clonotype: Germline is not matched at one junction end, which may reflect a read error. The chain has TRBV10-3 and TRBJ2-5; TRBD1 might be the D (5 bases). Germline assignment: CDR1 ENHRY and CDR2 SYGVKD. This CDR3 contains 15 residues. This CDR3 reads CAISESTRVGETQDF. The CDR3 DNA sequence: TGTGCCATCAGTGAGTCGACCAGGGTGGGCGAGACCCAGGACTTC.

The rearrangement uses TRBV6-1 and TRBJ1-2; 8 bases are a match to TRBD1. Per germline, CDR1 MNHNS and CDR2 SASEGT. The CDR3 is made up of 16 amino acids. V trimming: 7 bases; J trimming: 2 bases; junction bases outside the gene matches: 12. The CDR3 DNA follows: TGTGCCAGCACCTTAATCAGGGGACAGGCCAACTATGGCTACACCTTC. Translated: CASTLIRGQANYGYTF.

The rearrangement joins TRBV4-3 to TRBJ1-2; D is perhaps TRBD1 (5 bases). Germline V gives CDR1 LGHNA, CDR2 YSLEER. The V gene lost 3 bases and the J gene lost 1 base, with 12 bases spanning the gap. This CDR3 comprises 15 residues. CDR3 sequence reads: CASSQVGGHNYGYTF. The CDR3 coding sequence is TGCGCCAGCAGCCAGGTGGGGGGTCATAACTATGGCTACACCTTC.

Worth noting for this clonotype: No conserved phenylalanine or tryptophan ends this CDR3, so it is likely a read error. The DNA is omitted, as the CDR3 cannot be located on it reliably, and the CDR3 follows TCRdb's listing. The chain employs TRBV7-9 and TRBJ2-1; the D call of TRBD1 is as the table states it, not checked on the DNA. Germline V lookup: CDR1 SEHNR, CDR2 FQNEAQ (reference sequence). The CDR3 has 15 amino acids, counting both end residues. The CDR3 spells CASSPGTDSGYTFGS.

The chain carries TRBV4-2 and TRBJ1-2, with no clear D. V lost 1 base and J 0 bases, leaving 12 bases between the germline ends. CDR3 length equals 16 residues. Per the germline V gene, CDR1 is LGHNA and CDR2 is YNFKEQ. CDR3 sequence (DNA): TGTGCCAGCAGCCAAGCGGGCGGCCCAGCTAACTATGGCTACACCTTC. Protein product: CASSQAGGPANYGYTF.

The CDR3 spells CASSVEETGTVYGYTF. The DNA of the CDR3 is TGTGCCAGCAGCGTAGAAGAGACAGGGACTGTCTATGGCTACACCTTC. This chain uses TRBV9 with TRBJ1-2; 7 bases agree with TRBD1. The V gene's germline CDR1 is SGDLS and CDR2 YYNGEE. CDR3 length: 16 amino acids. V trimming: 0 bases; J trimming: 4 bases; junction bases outside the gene matches: 9.

This clonotype was counted only a few times. The chain links TRBV19 to TRBJ2-1; D tentatively fits TRBD1 or TRBD2 (5 bases each). Trimming cost V 5 bases and J 4 bases, with 18 bases left between them. The germline CDR1 and CDR2 sequences are LNHDA and SQIVND (reference sequence). The CDR3 has 16 residues. The CDR3: CASSSIAGTPYNEQFF. CDR3 nucleotides: TGTGCCAGTAGTTCAATAGCCGGGACCCCATACAATGAGCAGTTCTTC.

The table lists this clonotype with a few counts. This sequence joins TRBV5-6 and TRBJ2-5, with D hard to call. Germline CDR1 reads SGHDT; CDR2 reads YYEEEE. Trimming took 0 bases from V and 2 from J, leaving 8 bases between them. The CDR3 has 14 residues. CDR3 DNA: TGTGCCAGCAGCTTGGTTGGGGAACAAGAGACCCAGTACTTC. Translation gives CASSLVGEQETQYF.

The chain is built from TRBV10-3 and TRBJ2-3; D is uncertain. V lost 6 bases, J lost 0 bases, and 10 bases lay in between. In germline, CDR1 is ENHRY, CDR2 SYGVKD. This CDR3 has 14 residues. The CDR3 DNA reads as TGTGCCATCAGACAAACTGATAGCACAGATACGCAGTATTTT. Protein product: CAIRQTDSTDTQYF.

The V call is TRBV12-3 or TRBV12-4, the J call TRBJ1-2, with a weak D call TRBD1 (5 bases). CDR3 size: 16 residues. V lost 1 base, J lost 0 bases, and 12 bases lay in between. The CDR3 spells CASSLGGLNANYGYTF. DNA for the CDR3: TGTGCCAGCAGTTTAGGGGGACTAAATGCTAACTATGGCTACACCTTC.

This clonotype was counted between two and nine times. The chain links TRBV7-3 to TRBJ2-1, with TRBD2 as a possible D gene (8 bases). Germline values: CDR1 SGHTA, CDR2 FQGTGA. This CDR3 is 15 amino acids long. The V gene lost 5 bases and the J gene lost 10 bases, with 21 bases spanning the gap. The CDR3 sequence is CASSPQGLGGGEQFF. As DNA, the CDR3 is TGTGCCAGCAGCCCCCAGGGACTAGGAGGGGGCGAGCAGTTCTTC.

The CDR3 reads CASSQVFSINEQFF. The DNA for the CDR3 is TGCGCCAGCAGCCAAGTATTCTCAATCAATGAGCAGTTCTTC. The V gene is TRBV4-1, the J gene TRBJ2-1; no reliable D call. The germline V gene has CDR1 MGHRA and CDR2 YSYEKL. The CDR3 consists of 14 residues. With 1 base removed from V and 6 bases from J, the gap between germline ends came to 10 bases.

The chain links TRBV12-3 or TRBV12-4 to TRBJ1-2, with D possibly TRBD1 on 5 matching bases. Trimming stripped 5 bases from V and 2 bases from J, with 12 bases between. This CDR3 comprises 14 residues. The CDR3 sequence: CASSPRNRNYGYTF. The CDR3 DNA reads as TGTGCCAGCAGTCCTCGGAACAGGAACTATGGCTACACCTTC.

V gene TRBV6-1 combines with J gene TRBJ2-5, with 7 bases lining up with TRBD1. J was trimmed by 4 bases and V by 11 bases; bases with no gene match: 16. CDR3 length: 15 residues. The germline CDR1 and CDR2 sequences are MNHNS and SASEGT. DNA for the CDR3: TGTGCCTCGGACTTTGACAGGGAATATTTAGAGACCCAGTACTTC. Translation: CASDFDREYLETQYF.

This clonotype was counted a few times. The CDR3 here is CASSLVYSSEQFF. The CDR3 DNA reads as TGTGCCAGCAGTTTGGTCTATTCTAGTGAGCAGTTCTTC. The V call is TRBV12-3 or TRBV12-4, the J call TRBJ2-1; D call uncertain. With 3 bases removed from V and 9 bases from J, the gap between germline ends came to 12 bases. CDR3 size: 13 residues.

The chain carries TRBV27 and TRBJ1-5; no definite D call. V dropped 2 bases and J dropped 7 bases, with 9 bases sitting between them. Germline V CDR1 and CDR2: MNHEY, SMNVEV (reference sequence). The CDR3 loop spans 13 amino acids. The chain's CDR3 is CASSLEGLQPQHF. CDR3 nucleotide sequence: TGTGCCAGCAGTTTAGAGGGCCTACAGCCCCAGCATTTT.

This clonotype was seen more than once but under ten times. The gene calls are TRBV20-1 and TRBJ1-1; D unclear. The CDR3 covers 17 residues. The V gene's germline CDR1 is DFQATT and CDR2 SNEGSKA (reference sequence). The V end lost 0 bases, the J end lost 4 bases, and 21 bases lay between the germline ends. The chain's CDR3 is CSARDFRQLIVGTEAFF. The CDR3 DNA reads TGCAGTGCTAGAGATTTTCGGCAGCTCATAGTAGGCACTGAAGCTTTCTTT.

With respect to this clonotype: The junction shows a germline mismatch at one end, possibly a read error. The rearrangement links TRBV12-5 to TRBJ2-7; possibly TRBD1 for D (6 bases). Germline values: CDR1 LGHNT, CDR2 FRNRAP. The length of the CDR3 is 13 residues. As DNA, the CDR3 is TGTGCTAGGGGTTCCGGACAGATCTACGAGCAGTACTTC. Its translation: CARGSGQIYEQYF.

The chain employs TRBV5-1 and TRBJ2-3; the D gene could be TRBD1 or TRBD2 (5 bases each). This CDR3 spans 15 amino acids. Trimming shortened V by 1 base and J by 2 bases, and 11 bases separated the two germline ends. Germline CDR1 is SGHRS and CDR2 is YFSETQ. DNA for the CDR3: TGCGCCAGCAGCTTGAGGGACCCACTCACAGATACGCAGTATTTT. Residues: CASSLRDPLTDTQYF. The whole variable domain, filled in from reference TRBV5-1 and TRBJ2-3, reads KAGVTQTPRYLIKTRGQQVTLSCSPISGHRSVSWYQQTPGQGLQFLFEYFSETQRNKGNFPGRFSGRQFSNSRSEMNVSTLELGDSALYLCASSLRDPLTDTQYFGPGTRLTVL.

Here the CDR3 DNA reads TGCAGTGCTAGTACCGCGCTACAGGGGCTCTCCTACAATGAGCAGTTCTTC. It codes for CSASTALQGLSYNEQFF. The chain uses TRBV20-1 and TRBJ2-1; 7 bases agree with TRBD1. J gave up 0 bases and V 3 bases, and 11 bases lay outside the gene matches. The CDR3 is made up of 17 amino acids. Germline V gene lookup returns CDR1 DFQATT and CDR2 SNEGSKA (reference sequence).

This sequence joins TRBV20-1 and TRBJ1-1; D is unresolved. The germline V and J ends were trimmed by 1 base and 0 bases, with 12 bases remaining between them. The CDR3 covers 15 residues. Germline CDR1 reads DFQATT; CDR2 reads SNEGSKA (reference sequence). The chain's CDR3 is CSARVSEFMNTEAFF. The CDR3 nucleotides read TGCAGTGCTAGAGTCTCAGAATTTATGAACACTGAAGCTTTCTTT.